Sequencing of this TCR beta chain was carried out in a study of shared clonotypes between healthy human individuals. General study findings and limits: Sharing across four donors was highest in naive CD4 (around 5%) and lowest in memory CD8 (roughly 0.4%). Among the subsets, naive ones generally showed larger estimated richness than memory ones.

Germline CDR1 SNHLY, CDR2 FYNNEI. CDR3 length: 12 amino acids. Trimming at V came to 8 bases and at J to 3 bases, leaving 2 bases not matched to a gene. Profiling relied on immunoSEQ multiplex PCR, and the TCRdb table lists in-frame clones only, not all of them. In the table there are millions of clones, about 95% of which are singletons. About this clone: Its antigen is not identified.

CD45RO-negative, CCR7-positively selected cells formed the naive CD8 fraction, excluding terminally differentiated effector memory CD45RA+ cells. Sequenced material: naive CD8+ T cells sorted from blood. This chain joins TRBV2 and TRBJ1-2; 8 bases agree with TRBD1. The receptor's source is a man younger than 35 in good health. CDR3 sequence reads: CASLGQDYGYTF. In nucleotides, the CDR3 is TGTGCCAGCCTGGGACAGGACTATGGCTACACCTTC.